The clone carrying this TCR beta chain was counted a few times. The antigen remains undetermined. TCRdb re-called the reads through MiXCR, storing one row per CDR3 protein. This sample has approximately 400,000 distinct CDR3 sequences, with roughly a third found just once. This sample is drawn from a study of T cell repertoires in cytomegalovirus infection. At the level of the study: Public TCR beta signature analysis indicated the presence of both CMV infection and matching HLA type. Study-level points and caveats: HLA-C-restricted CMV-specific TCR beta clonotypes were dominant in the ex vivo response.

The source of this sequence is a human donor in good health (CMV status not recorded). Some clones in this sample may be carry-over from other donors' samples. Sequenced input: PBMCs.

The CDR3 DNA sequence: TGCAGTGCTACAGGACTAGCGGGGCCGGGAGATACGCAGTATTTT. This gives the protein CSATGLAGPGDTQYF. The J gene is TRBJ2-3, the V gene TRBV20-1, with 12 nucleotides matching TRBD2. The length of the CDR3 is 15 residues. Trimming at V came to 4 bases and at J to 5 bases, leaving 7 bases not matched to a gene. CDR1 and CDR2 from the germline V gene are DFQATT and SNEGSKA (reference sequence).